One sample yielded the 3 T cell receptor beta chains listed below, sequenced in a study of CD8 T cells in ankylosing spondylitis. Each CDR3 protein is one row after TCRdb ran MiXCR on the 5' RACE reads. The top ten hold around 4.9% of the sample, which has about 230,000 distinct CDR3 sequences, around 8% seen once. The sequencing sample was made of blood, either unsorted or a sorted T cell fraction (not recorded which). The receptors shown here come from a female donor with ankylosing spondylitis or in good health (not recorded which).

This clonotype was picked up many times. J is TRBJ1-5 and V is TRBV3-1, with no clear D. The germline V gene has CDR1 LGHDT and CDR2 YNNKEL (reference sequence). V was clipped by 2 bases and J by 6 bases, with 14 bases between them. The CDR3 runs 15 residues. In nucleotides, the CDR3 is TGTGCCAGCAGCCAAAGCTTTGCTCGCTTTCAGCCCCAGCATTTT. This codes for CASSQSFARFQPQHF.

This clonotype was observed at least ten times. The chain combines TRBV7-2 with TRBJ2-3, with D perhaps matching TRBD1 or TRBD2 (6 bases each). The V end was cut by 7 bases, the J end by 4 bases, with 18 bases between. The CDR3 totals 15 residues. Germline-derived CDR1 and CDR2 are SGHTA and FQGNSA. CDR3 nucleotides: TGTGCCAGCACCCTACACCTAGGGGGGTCAGATACGCAGTATTTT. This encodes CASTLHLGGSDTQYF. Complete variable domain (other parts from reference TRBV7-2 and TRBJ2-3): GAGVSQSPSNKVTEKGKDVELRCDPISGHTALYWYRQSLGQGLEFLIYFQGNSAPDKSGLPSDRFSAERTGGSVSTLTIQRTQQEDSAVYLCASTLHLGGSDTQYFGPGTRLTVL.

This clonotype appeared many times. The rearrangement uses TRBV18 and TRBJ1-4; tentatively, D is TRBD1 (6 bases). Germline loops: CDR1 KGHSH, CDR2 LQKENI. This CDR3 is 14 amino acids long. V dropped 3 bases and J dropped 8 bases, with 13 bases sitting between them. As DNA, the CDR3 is TGTGCCAGCTCACCTTGGGGGACACGGGAAAAACTGTTTTTT. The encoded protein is CASSPWGTREKLFF.